The clone carrying this T cell receptor (beta chain) was picked up many times. Its antigen is unknown. The CDR3 is 13 amino acids. V lost 6 bases and J 2 bases, leaving 8 bases between the germline ends. Each CDR3 protein is one row after TCRdb ran MiXCR on the reads. The sample lists around 70,000 distinct CDR3 sequences; about 4.2% were seen once. The data originate from a study of T cell repertoires in cytomegalovirus infection. Study context: Based on public TCR beta signatures, there were indications of CMV infection and of a matching HLA type. The study's findings and limits: Summed frequency of public TCR beta families distinguished CMV carriers with the relevant HLA. The response measured ex vivo was dominated by TCR beta clonotypes (HLA-C-restricted and CMV-specific).

The sample taken for sequencing was PBMCs. This sequence originates from a human donor in good health (CMV status not recorded). Some clones in this sample may be carry-over from other donors' samples. The chain joins TRBV12-3 or TRBV12-4 to TRBJ1-5, with D possibly matching TRBD1 (5 bases). The DNA for the CDR3 is TGTGCCAGCAGAGAACAGGGCAATCAGCCCCAGCATTTT. Protein sequence: CASREQGNQPQHF.